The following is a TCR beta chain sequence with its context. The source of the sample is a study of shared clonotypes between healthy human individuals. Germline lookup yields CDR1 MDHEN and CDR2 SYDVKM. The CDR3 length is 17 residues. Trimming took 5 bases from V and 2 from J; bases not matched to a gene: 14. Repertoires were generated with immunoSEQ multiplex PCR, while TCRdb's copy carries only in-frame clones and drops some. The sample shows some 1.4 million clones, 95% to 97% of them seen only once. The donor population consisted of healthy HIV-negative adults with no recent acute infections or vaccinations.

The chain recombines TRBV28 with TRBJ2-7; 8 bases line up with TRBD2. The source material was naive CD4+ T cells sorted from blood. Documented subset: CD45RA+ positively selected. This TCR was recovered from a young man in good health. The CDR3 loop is CASSLVGMAGGAYEQYF. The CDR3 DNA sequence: TGTGCCAGCAGTCTCGTGGGGATGGCGGGGGGCGCCTACGAGCAGTACTTC.